This TCR beta chain was recorded in a study of T cells in localized non-small cell lung cancer. Remarks on this clone: The antigen remains unidentified.

The CDR3 sequence is 16 residues long. Germline values: CDR1 SGHDN, CDR2 FVKESK. Trimming took 4 bases from V and 6 from J; bases not matched to a gene: 14. Findings of the study overall: Among the tissues sampled, uninvolved adjacent lung had the highest T cell clonality, above tumor.

Using immunoSEQ multiplex PCR, the repertoire was profiled, and TCRdb retains in-frame clones only, with some absent. The sample shows around 26,000 clones, roughly 80% of them seen only once. The specimen comprised peripheral blood, sampled before any cancer treatment. This clonotype was obtained from a man aged 35-75 years with stage III squamous cell lung carcinoma. The chain couples TRBV14 to TRBJ2-5; 7 bases are a match to TRBD2. The CDR3 DNA reads as TGTGCCAGCAGCCCCTTGACAGAGCACGGGGGGAAGACCCAGTACTTC. Translated: CASSPLTEHGGKTQYF.